This T cell receptor (beta chain) was identified in a study of blood T cell repertoires in COVID-19. Libraries were prepared by immunoSEQ multiplex PCR; TCRdb keeps only in-frame clonotypes and omits some of them. Here the sample spans tens of thousands of clones, 65% to 85% being singletons. This CDR3 region has 13 residues. The V and J ends lost 6 bases and 4 bases, in that order; junction bases with no gene match: 3. Germline values: CDR1 MNHEY, CDR2 SVGAGI. This chain joins TRBV6-5 and TRBJ2-1; 7 nucleotides match TRBD1. The sequence was obtained from a man between 65 and 80 years old with acute or convalescent COVID-19. The sequencing input was peripheral blood. The CDR3 bases are TGTGCCAGCAGCGGGGACAGTTACAATGAGCAGTTCTTC. Protein product: CASSGDSYNEQFF.